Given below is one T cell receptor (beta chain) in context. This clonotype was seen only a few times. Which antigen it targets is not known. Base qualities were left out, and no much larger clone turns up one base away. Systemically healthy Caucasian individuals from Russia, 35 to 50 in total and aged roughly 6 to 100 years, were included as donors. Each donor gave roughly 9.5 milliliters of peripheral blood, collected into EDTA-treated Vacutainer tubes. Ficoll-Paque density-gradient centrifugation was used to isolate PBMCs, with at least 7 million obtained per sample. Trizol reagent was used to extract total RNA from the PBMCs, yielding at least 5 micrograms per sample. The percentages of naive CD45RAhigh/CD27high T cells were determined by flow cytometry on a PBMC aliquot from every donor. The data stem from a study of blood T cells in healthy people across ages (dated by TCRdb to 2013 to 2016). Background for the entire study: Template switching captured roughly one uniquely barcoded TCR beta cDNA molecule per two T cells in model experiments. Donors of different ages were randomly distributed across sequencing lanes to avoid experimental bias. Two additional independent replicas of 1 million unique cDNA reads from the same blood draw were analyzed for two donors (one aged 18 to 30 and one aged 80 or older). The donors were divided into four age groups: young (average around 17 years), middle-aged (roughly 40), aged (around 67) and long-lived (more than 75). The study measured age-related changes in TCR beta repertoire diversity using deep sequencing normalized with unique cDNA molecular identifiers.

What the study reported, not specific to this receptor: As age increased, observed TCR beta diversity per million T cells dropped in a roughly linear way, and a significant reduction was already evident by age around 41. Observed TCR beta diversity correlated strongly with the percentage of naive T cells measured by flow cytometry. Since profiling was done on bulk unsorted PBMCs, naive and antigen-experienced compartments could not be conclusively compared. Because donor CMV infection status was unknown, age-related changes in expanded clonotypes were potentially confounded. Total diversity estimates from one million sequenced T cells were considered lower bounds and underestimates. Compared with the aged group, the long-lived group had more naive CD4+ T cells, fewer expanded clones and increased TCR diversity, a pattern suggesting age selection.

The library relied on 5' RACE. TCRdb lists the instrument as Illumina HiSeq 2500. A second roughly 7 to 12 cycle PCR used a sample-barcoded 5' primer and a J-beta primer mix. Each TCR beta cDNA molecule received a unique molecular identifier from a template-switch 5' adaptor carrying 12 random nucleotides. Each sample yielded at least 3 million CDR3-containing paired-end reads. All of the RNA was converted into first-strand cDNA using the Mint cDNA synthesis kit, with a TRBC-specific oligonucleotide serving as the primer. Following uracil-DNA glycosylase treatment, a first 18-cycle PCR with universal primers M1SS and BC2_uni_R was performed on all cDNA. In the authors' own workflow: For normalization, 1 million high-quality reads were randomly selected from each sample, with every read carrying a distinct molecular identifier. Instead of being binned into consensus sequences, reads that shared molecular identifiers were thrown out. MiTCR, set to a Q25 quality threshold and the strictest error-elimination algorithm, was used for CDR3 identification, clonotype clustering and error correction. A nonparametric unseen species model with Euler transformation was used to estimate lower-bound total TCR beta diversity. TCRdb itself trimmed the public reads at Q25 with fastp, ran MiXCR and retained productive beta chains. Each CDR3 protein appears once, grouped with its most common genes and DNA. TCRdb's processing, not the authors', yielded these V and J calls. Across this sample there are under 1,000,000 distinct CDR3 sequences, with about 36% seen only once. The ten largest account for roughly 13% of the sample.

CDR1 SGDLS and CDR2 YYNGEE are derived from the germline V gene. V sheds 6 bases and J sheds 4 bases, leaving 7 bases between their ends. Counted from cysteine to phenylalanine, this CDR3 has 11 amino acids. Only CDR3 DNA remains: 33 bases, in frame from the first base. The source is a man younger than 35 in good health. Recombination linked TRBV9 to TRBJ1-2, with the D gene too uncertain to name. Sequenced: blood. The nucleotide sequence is TGTGCCAGCAATAACCGCTATGGCTACACCTTC. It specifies CASNNRYGYTF.